Listed here are 8 T cell receptor beta chains from one sample, sequenced in a study of blood T cell repertoires in COVID-19. The method was immunoSEQ multiplex PCR; TCRdb's version includes in-frame clones alone and lacks a portion of them. The sample lists 270,000 or so clones; about 89% were seen once. Sequencing input: peripheral blood. These receptors all come from a man between 35 and 55 years old with acute or convalescent COVID-19.

The DNA for the CDR3 is TGTGCCAGCAGACCCGGGACAGAACGGGAGCAGTACTTC. It yields the protein CASRPGTEREQYF. This chain connects TRBV27 to TRBJ2-7; 7 nucleotides agree with TRBD1. The CDR3 length is 13 residues. In germline, CDR1 is MNHEY, CDR2 SMNVEV (reference sequence). V was pared by 6 bases and J by 7 bases, with 9 bases of the junction left unmatched.

This clone has a single count. Written as DNA, the CDR3 is TGTGCCATCAGCGATCCGGGACAGGGCGTAGATACGCAGTATTTT. Protein: CAISDPGQGVDTQYF. The V and J genes are TRBV10-3 and TRBJ2-3; 9 bases are shared with TRBD1. Germline CDR1 is ENHRY and CDR2 is SYGVKD. The CDR3 extends over 15 amino acids. J gave up 5 bases and V 6 bases, and 9 bases lay outside the gene matches.

The gene calls are TRBV5-4 and TRBJ1-5, with D hard to call. This CDR3 contains 14 residues. Trimming removed 0 bases at V and 6 bases at J, with 10 bases between. Germline CDR1 reads SGHNT; CDR2 reads YYREEE (reference sequence). CDR3 bases: TGTGCCAGCAGCTTGGACCCACAGAGTCAGCCCCAGCATTTT. This encodes CASSLDPQSQPQHF. Based on the CDR3 plus reference TRBV5-4 and TRBJ1-5, the full variable domain is ETGVTQSPTHLIKTRGQQVTLRCSSQSGHNTVSWYQQALGQGPQFIFQYYREEENGRGNFPPRFSGLQFPNYSSELNVNALELDDSALYLCASSLDPQSQPQHFGDGTRLSIL.

The chain carries TRBV6-1 and TRBJ1-4, with D unclear. The V and J ends lost 3 bases and 0 bases respectively, with 11 bases between them. CDR3 length: 16 residues. Germline V CDR1 and CDR2: MNHNS, SASEGT. Here the CDR3 reads CASSDQDYATNEKLFF. The DNA of the CDR3 is TGTGCCAGCAGTGACCAGGATTATGCAACTAATGAAAAACTGTTTTTT.

This sequence joins TRBV6-5 and TRBJ1-2; no firm D call. This CDR3 is built from 13 residues. Trimming cost V 7 bases and J 0 bases, with 9 bases left between them. Per the germline V gene, CDR1 is MNHEY and CDR2 is SVGAGI. The CDR3 sequence is CASKSGTNYGYTF. The CDR3 coding sequence is TGTGCCAGCAAGAGCGGGACTAACTATGGCTACACCTTC.

The V call is TRBV5-1, the J call TRBJ2-1; 9 bases match TRBD1. Germline CDR1 and CDR2: SGHRS and YFSETQ. V shed 4 bases and J 3 bases; nucleotides not matched to a gene: 5. The CDR3 is made up of 15 amino acids. In DNA, the CDR3 is TGCGCCAGCAGCGTACAGGGGGCCGGCTACAATGAGCAGTTCTTC. Translation gives CASSVQGAGYNEQFF.

The J gene is TRBJ1-2, the V gene TRBV6-4; D remains unclear. This CDR3 comprises 14 residues. The germline CDR1 and CDR2 sequences are MRHNA and SNTAGT. Trimming took 2 bases from V and 3 from J, leaving 10 bases between them. This CDR3 reads CASSDGPGDYGYTF. For the CDR3, the DNA is TGTGCCAGCAGTGACGGGCCCGGGGACTATGGCTACACCTTC.

The chain employs TRBV10-3 and TRBJ2-7, with 10 bases fitting TRBD1. CDR3 length: 12 amino acids. Trimming cost V 8 bases and J 5 bases; bases outside gene matches: 3. Germline values: CDR1 ENHRY, CDR2 SYGVKD. The CDR3 DNA is TGTGCCATCCGGGGGACAGGGGACGAGCAGTACTTC. Encoded protein: CAIRGTGDEQYF.